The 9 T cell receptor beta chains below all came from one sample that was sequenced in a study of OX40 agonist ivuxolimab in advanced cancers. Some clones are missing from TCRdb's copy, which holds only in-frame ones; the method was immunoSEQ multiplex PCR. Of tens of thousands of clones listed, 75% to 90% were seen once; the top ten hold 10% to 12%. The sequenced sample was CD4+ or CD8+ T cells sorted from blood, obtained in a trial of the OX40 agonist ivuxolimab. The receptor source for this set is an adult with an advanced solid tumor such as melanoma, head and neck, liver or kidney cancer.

This CDR3 is CASSYQLDAGAYEQYF. The CDR3 region has the DNA TGTGCCAGCAGCTACCAACTTGATGCGGGGGCCTACGAGCAGTACTTC. This sequence joins TRBV6-5 and TRBJ2-7; the match to TRBD2 covers 7 bases. CDR1 is MNHEY and CDR2 is SVGAGI in the germline V gene. The CDR3 has 16 amino acids. V lost 6 bases, J lost 2 bases, and 13 bases stayed unmatched.

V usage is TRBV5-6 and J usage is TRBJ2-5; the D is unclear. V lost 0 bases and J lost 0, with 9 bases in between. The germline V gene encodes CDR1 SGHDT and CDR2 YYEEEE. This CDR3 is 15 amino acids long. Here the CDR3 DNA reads TGTGCCAGCAGCTTGGCCGGGTACTACCAAGAGACCCAGTACTTC. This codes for CASSLAGYYQETQYF.

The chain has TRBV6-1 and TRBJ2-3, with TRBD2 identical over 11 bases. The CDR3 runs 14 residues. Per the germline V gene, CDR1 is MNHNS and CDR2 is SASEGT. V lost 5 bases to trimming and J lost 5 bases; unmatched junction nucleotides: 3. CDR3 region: CASSKLAGEDTQYF. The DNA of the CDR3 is TGTGCCAGCAGTAAACTAGCGGGGGAAGATACGCAGTATTTT.

CDR3 nucleotides: TGTGCCAGCAGCTTAAGGGACCGACCCCTTGATACGCAGTATTTT. Its translation: CASSLRDRPLDTQYF. J is TRBJ2-3 and V is TRBV7-2; D may be TRBD1 or TRBD2 (5 bases each). The V end was cut by 2 bases, the J end by 6 bases, with 15 bases between. Germline CDR1 reads SGHTA; CDR2 reads FQGNSA. The CDR3 is 15 residues long.

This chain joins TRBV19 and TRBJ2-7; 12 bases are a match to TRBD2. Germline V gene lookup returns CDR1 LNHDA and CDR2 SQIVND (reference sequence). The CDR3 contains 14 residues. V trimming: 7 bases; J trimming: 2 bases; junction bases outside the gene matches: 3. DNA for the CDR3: TGTGCCAGTACCCGGACTAGCGGGACCTACGAGCAGTACTTC. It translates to CASTRTSGTYEQYF. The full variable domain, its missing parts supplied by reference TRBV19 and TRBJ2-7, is DGGITQSPKYLFRKEGQNVTLSCEQNLNHDAMYWYRQDPGQGLRLIYYSQIVNDFQKGDIAEGYSVSREKKESFPLTVTSAQKNPTAFYLCASTRTSGTYEQYFGPGTRLTVT.

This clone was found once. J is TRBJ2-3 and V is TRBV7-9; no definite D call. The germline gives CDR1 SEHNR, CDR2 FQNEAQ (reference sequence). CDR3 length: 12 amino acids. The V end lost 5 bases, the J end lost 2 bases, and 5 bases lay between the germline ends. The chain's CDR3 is CASSPPTDTQYF. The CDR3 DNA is TGTGCCAGCAGCCCCCCCACAGATACGCAGTATTTT.

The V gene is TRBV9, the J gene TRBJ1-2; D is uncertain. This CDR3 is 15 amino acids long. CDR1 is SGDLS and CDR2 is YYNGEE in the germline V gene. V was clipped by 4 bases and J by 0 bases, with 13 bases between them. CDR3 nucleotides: TGTGCCAGCAGCTCCAGATCCCTACCTAACTATGGCTACACCTTC. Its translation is CASSSRSLPNYGYTF.

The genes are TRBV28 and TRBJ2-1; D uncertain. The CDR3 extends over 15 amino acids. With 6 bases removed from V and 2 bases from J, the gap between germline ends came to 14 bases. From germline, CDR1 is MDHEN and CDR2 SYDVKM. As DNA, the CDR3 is TGTGCCAGCAGCATCCTGGGGTACGCCTACAATGAGCAGTTCTTC. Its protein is CASSILGYAYNEQFF. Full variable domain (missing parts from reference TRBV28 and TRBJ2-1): DVKVTQSSRYLVKRTGEKVFLECVQDMDHENMFWYRQDPGLGLRLIYFSYDVKMKEKGDIPEGYSVSREKKERFSLILESASTNQTSMYLCASSILGYAYNEQFFGPGTRLTVL.

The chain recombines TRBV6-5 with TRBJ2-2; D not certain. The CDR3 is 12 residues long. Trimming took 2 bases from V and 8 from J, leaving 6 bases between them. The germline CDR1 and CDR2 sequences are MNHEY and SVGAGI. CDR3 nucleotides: TGTGCCAGCAGTTACCTCGCGGGGGAGCTGTTTTTT. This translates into CASSYLAGELFF.